Shown below are 14 T cell receptor beta chains from a single sample sequenced in a study of T cell responses to AZD1222 COVID-19 vaccine. The repertoire was sequenced with immunoSEQ multiplex PCR; TCRdb's copy has only in-frame clones and lacks some. This repertoire shows roughly 100,000 clones, nearly 90% found once; its top ten account for around 3.1%. The material was peripheral blood, obtained on day 0 of AZD1222 vaccination. These receptors came from an adult in good health.

The J gene is TRBJ1-5, the V gene TRBV6-6; 7 bases are a match to TRBD1. The trim removed 6 bases at V and 1 base at J, leaving 6 bases unmatched. This CDR3 is built from 15 residues. Germline CDR1 MNHNY, CDR2 SVGAGI (reference sequence). In DNA, the CDR3 is TGTGCCAGCAGCTACAGGGGAATGAGCAATCAGCCCCAGCATTTT. Amino acid sequence: CASSYRGMSNQPQHF.

This sequence joins TRBV6-5 and TRBJ1-1, with TRBD1 matching 7 bases. Per the germline V gene, CDR1 is MNHEY and CDR2 is SVGAGI. With V trimmed by 4 bases and J by 6 bases, 8 bases remained unmatched. CDR3 length equals 14 residues. The CDR3 sequence is CASSSPGQTSEAFF. The CDR3 DNA is TGTGCCAGCAGTTCTCCGGGACAGACTTCTGAAGCTTTCTTT.

This clone was seen just once. J is TRBJ1-5 and V is TRBV27; D is uncertain. V lost 2 bases and J lost 4, with 9 bases in between. Per germline, CDR1 MNHEY and CDR2 SMNVEV (reference sequence). The CDR3 length is 14 residues. In nucleotides, the CDR3 is TGTGCCAGCAGTTTAGGTTTTGGGAATCAGCCCCAGCATTTT. It encodes CASSLGFGNQPQHF.

The J gene is TRBJ2-1, the V gene TRBV11-3; D is uncertain. V lost 1 base to trimming and J lost 4 bases, with 8 bases between them. CDR3 size: 14 residues. Per the germline V gene, CDR1 is SGHNT and CDR2 is YENEEA. CDR3 coding DNA: TGTGCCAGCAGCTTAGGACTTGATTACAATGAGCAGTTCTTC. Translating it yields CASSLGLDYNEQFF.

In this sample, this clone turned up a few times. The rearrangement joins TRBV27 to TRBJ2-7; 9 nucleotides align to TRBD1. The germline CDR1 and CDR2 sequences are MNHEY and SMNVEV (reference sequence). The CDR3 sequence is 14 residues long. After removal of 7 bases from V and 3 bases from J, the junction contained 7 bases not matched to a gene. The CDR3 loop is CASITGGGGYEQYV. The CDR3, as DNA: TGTGCCAGCATTACAGGGGGCGGGGGCTACGAGCAGTACGTC.

The gene calls are TRBV13 and TRBJ1-4; TRBD1 matches at 7 bases. The length of the CDR3 is 14 residues. In germline, CDR1 is PRHDT, CDR2 FYEKMQ (reference sequence). J was trimmed by 5 bases and V by 5 bases; bases with no gene match: 5. CDR3 amino acids: CASSPDRVNEKLFF. The CDR3 DNA is TGTGCCAGCAGCCCCGACAGGGTCAATGAAAAACTGTTTTTT.

The gene calls are TRBV13 and TRBJ2-3, with TRBD2 identical over 7 bases. This CDR3 is 18 amino acids long. Trimming at V came to 5 bases and at J to 2 bases, leaving 16 bases not matched to a gene. CDR1 is PRHDT and CDR2 is FYEKMQ in the germline V gene (reference sequence). The CDR3 reads CASSPGLADLRDTDTQYF. CDR3 sequence (DNA): TGTGCCAGCAGCCCCGGGCTAGCGGACTTGAGGGACACAGATACGCAGTATTTT.

As for this clone: A much larger clone sits a single nucleotide away, making a read error possible. V gene TRBV6-4 combines with J gene TRBJ2-1; TRBD2 matches 10 bases. CDR3 length: 15 residues. CDR1 is MRHNA, CDR2 SNTAGT, per germline. V was pared by 3 bases and J by 10 bases, with 9 bases of the junction left unmatched. Here the CDR3 reads CASSEGAGGIGEQFF. The CDR3 DNA reads TGTGCCAGCAGTGAAGGAGCGGGAGGGATCGGCGAGCAGTTCTTC.

There are a few counts of this clone. This rearrangement joins TRBV10-3 to TRBJ1-2, with 8 positions matching TRBD1. The CDR3 spans 15 residues. Losses at the gene ends were 0 bases for V and 4 bases for J; bases not matched to a gene: 4. From germline, CDR1 is ENHRY and CDR2 SYGVKD. The CDR3 loop reads CAISESQGAFYGYTF. In DNA, the CDR3 is TGTGCCATCAGTGAGTCCCAGGGGGCGTTCTATGGCTACACCTTC.

The V gene is TRBV7-2, the J gene TRBJ1-2, with 7 bases matching TRBD1. The V and J ends lost 1 base and 7 bases, in that order; junction bases with no gene match: 6. The CDR3 runs 14 residues. The V gene's germline CDR1 is SGHTA and CDR2 FQGNSA. CDR3 sequence reads: CASSLVQGDRGYTF. In nucleotides, the CDR3 is TGTGCCAGCAGCTTAGTCCAGGGGGATCGTGGCTACACCTTC.

This clone came up once. V usage is TRBV30 and J usage is TRBJ2-3; D perhaps matches TRBD1 (6 bases). The CDR3 extends over 15 amino acids. Germline V gives CDR1 GTSNPN, CDR2 SVGIG (reference sequence). The V gene lost 0 bases and the J gene lost 1 base, with 11 bases spanning the gap. CDR3 DNA sequence: TGTGCCTGGAGTGTGCAGGGGAGCCGCACAGATACGCAGTATTTT. Protein product: CAWSVQGSRTDTQYF.

The chain employs TRBV5-6 and TRBJ1-1; 9 bases are a match to TRBD1. Trimming cost V 1 base and J 5 bases; bases outside gene matches: 15. The length of the CDR3 is 18 residues. Germline V gene data show CDR1 as SGHDT and CDR2 as YYEEEE. The CDR3 DNA sequence: TGTGCCAGCAGCTTGCCGGGACAGGGTAATATTAGGGGGACTGAAGCTTTCTTT. Translating it yields CASSLPGQGNIRGTEAFF.

V usage is TRBV6-5 and J usage is TRBJ2-1; no firm D call. The V end was cut by 5 bases, the J end by 2 bases, with 10 bases between. The CDR3 is 14 residues long. The germline gives CDR1 MNHEY, CDR2 SVGAGI. CDR3 in DNA: TGTGCCAGCAGTCCCCCTGGACCCTACAATGAGCAGTTCTTC. Amino acid sequence: CASSPPGPYNEQFF.

The gene calls are TRBV11-3 and TRBJ2-2; D might be TRBD1 or TRBD2, each matching 5 bases. The germline V and J ends were trimmed by 5 bases and 4 bases, with 5 bases remaining between them. This CDR3 has 12 amino acids. Germline V CDR1 and CDR2: SGHNT, YENEEA. CDR3 sequence: CASSGGTGELFF. The CDR3 DNA reads TGTGCCAGCAGCGGGGGCACCGGGGAGCTGTTTTTT.